This entry is about one TCR beta chain. Antigen unknown. These data are taken from a study of radiotherapy plus CTLA-4 blockade in lung cancer. V lost 3 bases to trimming and J lost 7 bases, with 16 bases between them. Germline-derived CDR1 and CDR2 are SGHNT and YENEEA. This CDR3 has 15 residues. Notes on the study in general: In blood, TCR clones derived from the tumor expanded after radiotherapy plus ipilimumab.

The study treated chemo-refractory metastatic non-small-cell lung cancer patients with focal radiation plus ipilimumab CTLA-4 blockade. TCRdb's copy holds only in-frame clones and misses some; the assay was immunoSEQ multiplex PCR. The top ten hold approximately 3.9% of the sample, which has approximately 89,000 clones, around 78% seen once. This TCR was recovered from a human donor with non-small cell lung cancer who had a partial response to radiotherapy plus ipilimumab. Some clones in this sample may be carry-over from other donors' samples. The rearrangement links TRBV11-3 to TRBJ2-4, with D perhaps matching TRBD2 (5 bases). The input for sequencing was peripheral blood, taken from a patient treated with radiotherapy plus ipilimumab. The CDR3 sequence: CASSFRTPRGNIQYF. The CDR3 region has the DNA TGTGCCAGCAGCTTCCGGACCCCCCGAGGGAACATTCAGTACTTC.